This T cell receptor beta chain was identified during a study of blood T cell repertoires in COVID-19. Study at large: Acute and convalescent COVID-19 samples came from the United States, Italy and Spain.

Enrolment of Seattle patients took place during active infection, and they were followed longitudinally. The CDR3 has 15 amino acids. The V gene end was trimmed by 3 bases and the J gene end by 1 base; junction bases not matched to a gene: 4. Per the germline V gene, CDR1 is KGHSH and CDR2 is LQKENI. The authors' processing: Amplification of reference gene primers was used by the study to estimate nucleated cell counts. Using immunoSEQ multiplex PCR, the repertoire was profiled, and TCRdb retains in-frame clones only, with some absent. V and J calls and clone size are those listed in that table; D and trimming were worked out from the DNA. The sample records about 300,000 clones, around 84% being singletons.

The source is a human donor with COVID-19, enrolled during active disease. The donor label of this sample is uncertain. The chain links TRBV18 to TRBJ1-1; 8 nucleotides agree with TRBD1. Sequencing was carried out using peripheral blood. The CDR3 protein is CASSPPDRGNTEAFF. The CDR3 DNA follows: TGTGCCAGCTCACCCCCTGACAGGGGGAACACTGAAGCTTTCTTT. The entire variable domain, with the rest obtained from reference TRBV18 and TRBJ1-1, is as follows: NAGVMQNPRHLVRRRGQEARLRCSPMKGHSHVYWYRQLPEEGLKFMVYLQKENIIDESGMPKERFSAEFPKEGPSILRIQQVVRGDSAAYFCASSPPDRGNTEAFFGQGTRLTVV.